These 3 T cell receptor beta chains share one sample of origin, sequenced in a study of metastatic and nonmetastatic thyroid tumors. MiXCR reprocessed the PCR reads for TCRdb. Among almost 9,000 clones listed, roughly 15% were seen once. Among the patients, none had received any treatment before thyroid surgery. The material sequenced was blood. These receptors all stem from a female donor with papillary thyroid cancer or a benign thyroid nodule (not recorded which). Some clones in this sample may be carry-over from other donors' samples.

In this sample, this clone is medium-sized. The chain employs TRBV6-5 and TRBJ1-1; D gene unclear. CDR3 length: 12 residues. The V and J ends lost 3 bases and 5 bases respectively, with 7 bases between them. CDR1 MNHEY and CDR2 SVGAGI come from the germline V gene. CDR3 nucleotides: TGTGCCAGCAGTTATCTTGGGACTGAAGCTTTCTTT. Encoded protein: CASSYLGTEAFF.

The table lists this clone with many counts. The rearrangement links TRBV20-1 to TRBJ2-1; D is undetermined. V lost 0 bases and J lost 0, with 6 bases in between. Germline values: CDR1 DFQATT, CDR2 SNEGSKA (reference sequence). This CDR3 is 14 amino acids long. The CDR3 is CSAREMSSYNEQFF. Written as DNA, the CDR3 is TGCAGTGCTAGAGAAATGAGCTCCTACAATGAGCAGTTCTTC.

This clone has at least ten counts. The CDR3 sequence: CASSPRLSSYNEQFF. The CDR3 coding sequence is TGTGCCAGCAGCCCAAGACTAAGCTCCTACAATGAGCAGTTCTTC. The chain carries TRBV11-2 and TRBJ2-1, with a possible D match to TRBD2 (5 bases). There are 15 residues in the CDR3. Trimming removed 5 bases from V and 0 bases from J, with 11 bases in between. CDR1 and CDR2 (germline): SGHAT, FQNNGV.